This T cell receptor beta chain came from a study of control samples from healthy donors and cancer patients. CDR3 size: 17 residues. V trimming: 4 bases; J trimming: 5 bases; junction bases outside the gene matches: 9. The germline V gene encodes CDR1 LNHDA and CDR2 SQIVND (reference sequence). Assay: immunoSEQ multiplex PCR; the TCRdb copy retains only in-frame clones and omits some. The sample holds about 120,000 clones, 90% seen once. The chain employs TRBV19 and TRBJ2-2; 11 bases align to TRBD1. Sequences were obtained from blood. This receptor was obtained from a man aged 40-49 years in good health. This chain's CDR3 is CASSTLGGQGATGELFF. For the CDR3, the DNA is TGTGCCAGTAGTACCTTGGGCGGACAGGGGGCAACCGGGGAGCTGTTTTTT.